What follows are 25 T cell receptor beta chains derived from one specimen sequenced in a study of identical twins. From the 5' RACE reads, TCRdb called clonotypes with MiXCR, one entry per CDR3 protein. The table shows about 250,000 distinct CDR3 sequences, with 6.5% to 9% occurring only once. These data were also filed under a second study, of yellow fever vaccine responses in identical twins.

The sample taken for sequencing was CD8+ T cells sorted from blood. These TCRs come from a woman between 18 and 29 years old in good health.

Ten or more counts support this clonotype. The V call is TRBV4-1, the J call TRBJ2-5; D is uncertain. From germline, CDR1 is MGHRA and CDR2 YSYEKL. V was shortened by 0 bases and J by 3 bases, with 14 bases between the two germline ends. This CDR3 is built from 16 residues. CDR3 residues: CASSQDGTAIEETQYF. DNA for the CDR3: TGCGCCAGCAGCCAAGATGGTACGGCGATTGAAGAGACCCAGTACTTC.

This clonotype was counted many times. CDR3 nucleotides: TGTGCCAGCAGTCCGGGACTTTCGAATGAAAAACTGTTTTTT. It is translated as CASSPGLSNEKLFF. The chain recombines TRBV12-3 or TRBV12-4 with TRBJ1-4; weak D call: TRBD1 (5 bases). Trimming pared 5 bases from V and 5 bases from J, leaving 12 bases between. There are 14 residues in the CDR3.

The chain carries TRBV27 and TRBJ2-3; 11 nucleotides line up with TRBD1. V dropped 1 base and J dropped 3; count of bases not matched to a gene: 6. The CDR3 contains 17 residues. The germline CDR1 and CDR2 sequences are MNHEY and SMNVEV (reference sequence). The CDR3 reads CASSLLGTGGFTDTQYF. The CDR3 nucleotides are TGTGCCAGCAGTTTATTGGGGACAGGGGGATTTACAGATACGCAGTATTTT.

The sample holds a few counts of this clonotype. The chain employs TRBV9 and TRBJ1-2; no clear D gene. V shed 5 bases and J shed 4 bases, with 15 bases lying between them. The CDR3 is 14 residues long. Germline V gives CDR1 SGDLS, CDR2 YYNGEE. CDR3 in DNA: TGTGCCAGCAGTGACTATTCCGGGGTCTATGGCTACACCTTC. Its translation is CASSDYSGVYGYTF. Drawing the rest from reference TRBV9 and TRBJ1-2, the complete variable domain is DSGVTQTPKHLITATGQRVTLRCSPRSGDLSVYWYQQSLDQGLQFLIQYYNGEERAKGNILERFSAQQFPDLHSELNLSSLELGDSALYFCASSDYSGVYGYTFGSGTRLTVV.

This clonotype was counted many times. V gene TRBV12-3 or TRBV12-4 combines with J gene TRBJ1-1, with D possibly being TRBD1 (6 bases). V was shortened by 4 bases and J by 1 base, with 16 bases between the two germline ends. The CDR3 consists of 16 residues. CDR3 nucleotide sequence: TGTGCCAGCAGTTCGCCCTCCCAGGGGCCGAACACTGAAGCTTTCTTT. Encoded protein: CASSSPSQGPNTEAFF.

This clonotype showed up just a few times. The V and J genes are TRBV29-1 and TRBJ2-7; no definite D call. This CDR3 has 11 amino acids. Germline CDR1 is SQVTM and CDR2 is ANQGSEA. Trimming took off 2 bases at V and 5 bases at J, with 7 bases between the two ends. In nucleotides, the CDR3 is TGCAGCGTTGAATCCGATAACGAGCAGTACTTC. Translated, it gives CSVESDNEQYF.

This clonotype came up many times. V is TRBV28 and J is TRBJ2-2, with 8 bases fitting TRBD2. V trimming: 3 bases; J trimming: 3 bases; junction bases outside the gene matches: 9. CDR3 size: 17 residues. In germline, CDR1 is MDHEN, CDR2 SYDVKM. CDR3: CASSFRGLGSYTGELFF. DNA for the CDR3: TGTGCCAGCAGTTTTAGGGGACTAGGGAGTTACACCGGGGAGCTGTTTTTT.

This clonotype was seen ten or more times. The chain couples TRBV15 to TRBJ2-3; TRBD2 matches at 10 bases. The J segment lost 4 bases and the V segment lost 8 bases, leaving 12 bases of the junction unmatched. This CDR3 contains 16 residues. Germline CDR1 and CDR2: LNHNV and YYDKDF (reference sequence). CDR3 sequence reads: CATQRSKAGGSDTQYF. The CDR3 region has the DNA TGTGCCACCCAAAGATCGAAAGCGGGAGGGTCAGATACGCAGTATTTT.

The chain is built from TRBV21-1 and TRBJ2-7; the D call of TRBD1 is as the table states it, not checked on the DNA. TRBV21-1 is an annotated pseudogene. The CDR3 spans 18 residues. CDR3 sequence: CASTLTPGGSRSGYEQYF. The CDR3 DNA is TGTGCCAGCACCCTAACCCCAGGCGGCTCCCGATCGGGATACGAGCAGTACTTC.

This clonotype was observed a few times. J is TRBJ2-3 and V is TRBV12-3 or TRBV12-4, with 10 bases identical to TRBD2. Trimming took 1 base from V and 5 from J; bases not matched to a gene: 0. The CDR3 is made up of 14 amino acids. The CDR3 here is CASSLGTSGDTQYF. The CDR3 coding sequence is TGTGCCAGCAGTTTAGGGACTAGCGGAGATACGCAGTATTTT.

In this sample, this clonotype turned up a few times. The DNA for the CDR3 is TGTGCCAGCAGTGAAGACCCAACAGGGGGCGCAGGTCTCCCCTACGAGCAGTACGTC. Protein sequence: CASSEDPTGGAGLPYEQYV. The V gene is TRBV2, the J gene TRBJ2-7; TRBD1 matches 9 bases. V lost 1 base and J lost 2; bases outside the gene matches: 15. Looked up from germline, CDR1 is SNHLY and CDR2 is FYNNEI. CDR3 length: 19 amino acids.

V and J are TRBV5-6 and TRBJ1-6; D unresolved. The CDR3 is 11 amino acids. Germline-derived CDR1 and CDR2 are SGHDT and YYEEEE. Trimming took 0 bases from V and 16 from J, leaving 8 bases between them. The CDR3 is CASSLGGPLHF. For the CDR3, the DNA is TGTGCCAGCAGCTTGGGCGGGCCTCTCCACTTT.

V gene TRBV2 combines with J gene TRBJ2-3, with a tentative D call TRBD2 (6 bases). V lost 0 bases and J lost 0, with 13 bases in between. Germline V gene data show CDR1 as SNHLY and CDR2 as FYNNEI. This CDR3 has 17 residues. CDR3 nucleotide sequence: TGTGCCAGCAGTGAAGCCGGACGGACTACTAGCACAGATACGCAGTATTTT. Translation gives CASSEAGRTTSTDTQYF.

Remarks on this clonotype: A read error may account for a junction end that differs from germline. V gene TRBV18 combines with J gene TRBJ2-5, with 10 nucleotides matching TRBD2. The CDR3 has 16 residues. Germline loops: CDR1 KGHSH, CDR2 LQKENI. The CDR3 sequence is CASSPPTSGPQGTQYF. The CDR3, as DNA: TGTGCCAGCTCACCACCGACTAGCGGGCCACAAGGGACCCAGTACTTC.

There are a few counts of this clonotype. This chain connects TRBV20-1 to TRBJ2-2; no clear D. The CDR3 length is 15 residues. Trimming cost V 4 bases and J 0 bases, with 12 bases left between them. Germline assignment: CDR1 DFQATT and CDR2 SNEGSKA (reference sequence). In DNA, the CDR3 is TGCAGTGCTATCGGATACCCTGCGAACACCGGGGAGCTGTTTTTT. Protein product: CSAIGYPANTGELFF.

This clonotype was seen a handful of times. The gene calls are TRBV10-2 and TRBJ2-7; tentatively, D is TRBD1 (5 bases). The CDR3 runs 13 residues. Looked up from germline, CDR1 is WSHSY and CDR2 is SAAADI. The V gene lost 6 bases and the J gene lost 4 bases, with 13 bases spanning the gap. CDR3 coding DNA: TGCGCCAGCAGCCCGACAGAAACTTACGAGCAGTACTTC. This encodes CASSPTETYEQYF.

A few counts support this clonotype. The V and J genes are TRBV27 and TRBJ1-6; D possibly corresponds to TRBD1 (5 bases). In germline, CDR1 is MNHEY, CDR2 SMNVEV (reference sequence). Trimming left V 4 bases short and J 4 bases short, with 8 bases between. This CDR3 is 14 amino acids long. The CDR3 reads CASSWGEYNSPLHF. In DNA, the CDR3 is TGTGCCAGCAGTTGGGGGGAGTATAATTCACCCCTCCACTTT.

This clonotype was detected ten times or more. This chain joins TRBV28 and TRBJ1-1; no firm D call. Germline V lookup: CDR1 MDHEN, CDR2 SYDVKM. This CDR3 is built from 15 residues. Trimming removed 5 bases from V and 3 bases from J, with 16 bases in between. The CDR3 spells CASSTRVGWDTEAFF. CDR3 coding DNA: TGTGCCAGCAGTACCCGTGTCGGCTGGGACACTGAAGCTTTCTTT.

This clonotype was seen more than once but under ten times. The chain joins TRBV11-2 to TRBJ2-7; TRBD1 agrees at 8 bases. The J segment lost 3 bases and the V segment lost 4 bases, leaving 5 bases of the junction unmatched. CDR1 and CDR2 (germline): SGHAT, FQNNGV. There are 14 residues in the CDR3. CDR3 coding DNA: TGTGCCAGCAGCTCAGGGGGCGTCCACTACGAGCAGTACTTC. Translating it yields CASSSGGVHYEQYF.

Only a few counts were recorded for this clonotype. The chain links TRBV9 to TRBJ2-2, with 10 nucleotides matching TRBD2. Per the germline V gene, CDR1 is SGDLS and CDR2 is YYNGEE. The trim removed 4 bases at V and 2 bases at J, leaving 8 bases unmatched. This CDR3 is 17 amino acids long. This chain's CDR3 is CASSHSASGSNTGELFF. The CDR3 bases are TGTGCCAGCAGCCATTCAGCTAGCGGGAGTAACACCGGGGAGCTGTTTTTT.

This clonotype was counted ten times or more. J is TRBJ2-3 and V is TRBV12-3 or TRBV12-4, with TRBD2 as a possible D gene (5 bases). The CDR3 runs 15 residues. With 2 bases removed from V and 0 bases from J, the gap between germline ends came to 9 bases. CDR3 in amino acids: CASSLSGSSTDTQYF. The CDR3, as DNA: TGTGCCAGCAGTTTATCGGGGTCTAGCACAGATACGCAGTATTTT.

The genes are TRBV9 and TRBJ2-5, with D unclear. The germline V gene has CDR1 SGDLS and CDR2 YYNGEE. The CDR3 has 15 residues. V lost 4 bases and J 5 bases, leaving 18 bases between the germline ends. The CDR3 here is CASSLEEEVSETQYF. In nucleotides, the CDR3 is TGTGCCAGCAGCCTCGAAGAGGAAGTCAGTGAGACCCAGTACTTC.

This clonotype was detected only a few times. The V gene is TRBV4-1, the J gene TRBJ2-3; tentatively, D is TRBD2 (6 bases). Germline V gene sequence: CDR1 MGHRA, CDR2 YSYEKL. Trimming stripped 1 base from V and 2 bases from J, with 16 bases between. The CDR3 is 17 amino acids. In DNA form, the CDR3 reads TGCGCCAGCAGCCAAGGTTTTGCGGGGTATCTCACAGATACGCAGTATTTT. This sequence encodes CASSQGFAGYLTDTQYF.

A few counts support this clonotype. The chain has TRBV28 and TRBJ1-1, with unresolved D. The CDR3 loop spans 13 amino acids. CDR1 is MDHEN and CDR2 is SYDVKM in the germline V gene. Trimming removed 3 bases at V and 2 bases at J, with 7 bases between. CDR3 sequence: CASSFRINTEAFF. CDR3 in DNA: TGTGCCAGCAGTTTCAGGATAAACACTGAAGCTTTCTTT.

The rearrangement uses TRBV14 and TRBJ2-1, with a weak D call TRBD1 (5 bases). Germline V gene data show CDR1 as SGHDN and CDR2 as FVKESK. The CDR3 length is 13 residues. The V end was cut by 4 bases, the J end by 13 bases, with 17 bases between. This CDR3 is CASSPHSGLTQFF. Written as DNA, the CDR3 is TGTGCCAGCAGCCCTCACTCAGGGCTAACTCAGTTCTTC.